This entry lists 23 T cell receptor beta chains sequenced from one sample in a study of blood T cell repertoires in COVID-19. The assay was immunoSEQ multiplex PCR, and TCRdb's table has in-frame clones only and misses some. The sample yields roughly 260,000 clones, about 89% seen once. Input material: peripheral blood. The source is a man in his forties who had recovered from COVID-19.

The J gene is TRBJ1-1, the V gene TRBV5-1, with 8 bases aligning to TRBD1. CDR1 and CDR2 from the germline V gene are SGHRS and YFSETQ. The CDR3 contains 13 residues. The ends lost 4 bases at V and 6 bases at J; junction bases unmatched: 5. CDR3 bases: TGCGCCAGCAGCGACAGGGGTAGGGCTGAAGCTTTCTTT. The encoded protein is CASSDRGRAEAFF.

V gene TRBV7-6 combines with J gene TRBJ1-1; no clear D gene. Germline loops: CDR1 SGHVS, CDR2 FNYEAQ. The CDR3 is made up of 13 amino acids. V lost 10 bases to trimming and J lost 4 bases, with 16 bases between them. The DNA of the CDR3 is TGTGCCACCTCGCGTGCGCTAGGCACTGAAGCTTTCTTT. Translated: CATSRALGTEAFF.

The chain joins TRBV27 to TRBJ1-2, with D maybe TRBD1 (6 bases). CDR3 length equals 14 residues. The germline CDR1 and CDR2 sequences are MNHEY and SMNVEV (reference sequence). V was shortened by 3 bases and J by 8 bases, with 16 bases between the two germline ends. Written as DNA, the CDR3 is TGTGCCAGCAGTTTGTCAACAGGGCAGAGAGGCTACACCTTC. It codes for CASSLSTGQRGYTF.

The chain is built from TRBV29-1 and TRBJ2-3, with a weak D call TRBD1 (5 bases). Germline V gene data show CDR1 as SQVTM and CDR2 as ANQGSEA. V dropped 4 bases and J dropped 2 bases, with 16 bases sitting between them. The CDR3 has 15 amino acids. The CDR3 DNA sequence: TGCAGCGTTGTTTTTGGGGCAGGGCTCACAGATACGCAGTATTTT. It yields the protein CSVVFGAGLTDTQYF.

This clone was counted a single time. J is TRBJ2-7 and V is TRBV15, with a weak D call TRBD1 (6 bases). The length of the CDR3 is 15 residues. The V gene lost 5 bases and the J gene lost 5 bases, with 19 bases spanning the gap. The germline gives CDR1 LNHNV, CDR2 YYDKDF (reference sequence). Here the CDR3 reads CATSGPSGAQDEQYF. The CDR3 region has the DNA TGTGCCACCAGCGGGCCTTCAGGGGCTCAGGACGAGCAGTACTTC.

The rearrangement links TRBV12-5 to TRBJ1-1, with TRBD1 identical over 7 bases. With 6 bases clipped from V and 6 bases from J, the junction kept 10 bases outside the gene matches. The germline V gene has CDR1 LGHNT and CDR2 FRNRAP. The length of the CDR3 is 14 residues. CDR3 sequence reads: CASGPTRGDAEAFF. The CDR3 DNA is TGTGCTAGTGGACCGACCAGGGGGGACGCTGAAGCTTTCTTT.

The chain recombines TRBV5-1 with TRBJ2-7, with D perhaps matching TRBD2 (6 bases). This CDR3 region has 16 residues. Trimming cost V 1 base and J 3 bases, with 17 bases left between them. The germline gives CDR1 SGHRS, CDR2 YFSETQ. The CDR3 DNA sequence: TGCGCCAGCAGCTTGAGCGGCGGGCCCGGGGGCTACGAGCAGTACTTC. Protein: CASSLSGGPGGYEQYF.

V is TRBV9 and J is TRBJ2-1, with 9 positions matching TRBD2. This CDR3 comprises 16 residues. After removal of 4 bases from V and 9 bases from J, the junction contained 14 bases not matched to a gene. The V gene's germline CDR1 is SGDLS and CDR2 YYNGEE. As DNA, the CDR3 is TGTGCCAGCAGCTCAAGACCGGGCGGGAGGGCCCGTGAGCAGTTCTTC. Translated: CASSSRPGGRAREQFF.

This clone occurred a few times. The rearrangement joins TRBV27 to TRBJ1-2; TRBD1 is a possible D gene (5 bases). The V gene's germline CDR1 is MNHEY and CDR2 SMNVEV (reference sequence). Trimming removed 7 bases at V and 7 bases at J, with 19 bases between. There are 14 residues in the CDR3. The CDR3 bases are TGTGCCAGCACGTTTTCGGGGGGGAGGGGTGGCTACACCTTC. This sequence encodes CASTFSGGRGGYTF.

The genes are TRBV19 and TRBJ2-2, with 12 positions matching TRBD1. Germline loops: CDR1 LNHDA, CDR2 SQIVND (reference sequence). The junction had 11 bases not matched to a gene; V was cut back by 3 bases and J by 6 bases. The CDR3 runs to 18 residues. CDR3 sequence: CASSIRSGTGGASGELFF. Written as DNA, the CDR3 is TGTGCCAGTAGTATTAGGTCCGGGACAGGGGGCGCCTCCGGGGAGCTGTTTTTT.

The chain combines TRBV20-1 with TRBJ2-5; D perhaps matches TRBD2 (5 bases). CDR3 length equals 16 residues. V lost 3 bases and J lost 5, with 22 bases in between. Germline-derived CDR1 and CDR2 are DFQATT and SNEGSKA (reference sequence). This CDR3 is CSASSSVGPWRETQYF. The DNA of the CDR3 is TGCAGTGCTAGTTCAAGCGTTGGGCCGTGGAGGGAGACCCAGTACTTC.

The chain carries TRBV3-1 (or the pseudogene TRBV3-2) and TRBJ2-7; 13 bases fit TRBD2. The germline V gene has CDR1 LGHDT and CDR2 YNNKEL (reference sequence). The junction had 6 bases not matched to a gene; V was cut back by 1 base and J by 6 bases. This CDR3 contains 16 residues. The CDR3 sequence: CASSQGTSGGISEQYF. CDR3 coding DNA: TGTGCCAGCAGCCAAGGGACTAGCGGGGGTATTTCCGAGCAGTACTTC.

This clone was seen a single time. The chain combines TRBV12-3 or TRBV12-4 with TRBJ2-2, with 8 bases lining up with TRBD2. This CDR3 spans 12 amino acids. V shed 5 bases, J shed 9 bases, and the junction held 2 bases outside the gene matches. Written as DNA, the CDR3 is TGTGCCAGCAGTACGGGGGGGCGGGAGCTGTTTTTT. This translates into CASSTGGRELFF.

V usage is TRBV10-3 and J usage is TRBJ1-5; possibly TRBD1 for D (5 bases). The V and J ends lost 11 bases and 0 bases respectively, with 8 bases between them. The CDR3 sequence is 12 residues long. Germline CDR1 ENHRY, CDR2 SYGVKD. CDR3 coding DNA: TGTGCCGTACAGGATAGCAATCAGCCCCAGCATTTT. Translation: CAVQDSNQPQHF.

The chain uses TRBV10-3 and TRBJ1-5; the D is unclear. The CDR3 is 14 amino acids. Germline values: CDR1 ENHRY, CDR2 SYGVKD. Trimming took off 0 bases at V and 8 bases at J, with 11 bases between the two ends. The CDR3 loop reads CAISESAGLEPQHF. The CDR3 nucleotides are TGTGCCATCAGTGAGTCGGCAGGCTTGGAGCCCCAGCATTTT.

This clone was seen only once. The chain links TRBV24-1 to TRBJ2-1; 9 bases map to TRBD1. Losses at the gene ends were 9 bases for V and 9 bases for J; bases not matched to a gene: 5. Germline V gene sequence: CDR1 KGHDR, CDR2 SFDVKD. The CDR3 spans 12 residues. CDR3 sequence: CATRGQGTEQFF. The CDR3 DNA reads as TGTGCCACCCGGGGACAGGGTACTGAGCAGTTCTTC.

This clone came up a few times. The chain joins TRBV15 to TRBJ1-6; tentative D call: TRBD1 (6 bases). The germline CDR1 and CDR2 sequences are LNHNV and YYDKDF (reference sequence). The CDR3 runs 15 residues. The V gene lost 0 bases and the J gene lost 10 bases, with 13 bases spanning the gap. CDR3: CATSRDPRGGSPLHF. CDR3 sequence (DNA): TGTGCCACCAGCAGAGATCCCAGGGGTGGGTCACCCCTCCACTTT.

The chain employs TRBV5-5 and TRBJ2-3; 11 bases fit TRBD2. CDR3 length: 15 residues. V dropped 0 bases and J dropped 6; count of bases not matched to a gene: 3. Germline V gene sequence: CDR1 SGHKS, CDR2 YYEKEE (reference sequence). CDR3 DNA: TGTGCCAGCAGCTTGGTAGCGGGAGGGGTGGATACGCAGTATTTT. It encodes CASSLVAGGVDTQYF.

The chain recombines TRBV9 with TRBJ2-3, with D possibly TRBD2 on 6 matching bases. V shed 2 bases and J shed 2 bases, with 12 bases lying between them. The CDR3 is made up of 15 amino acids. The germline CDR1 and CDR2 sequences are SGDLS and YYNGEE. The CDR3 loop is CASSVGGASTDTQYF. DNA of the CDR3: TGTGCCAGCAGCGTGGGCGGGGCCTCCACAGATACGCAGTATTTT.

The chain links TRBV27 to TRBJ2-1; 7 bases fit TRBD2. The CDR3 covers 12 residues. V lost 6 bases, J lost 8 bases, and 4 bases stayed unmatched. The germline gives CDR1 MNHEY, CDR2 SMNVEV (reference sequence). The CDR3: CASSRLADEQFF. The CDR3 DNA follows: TGTGCCAGCAGCAGACTAGCCGATGAGCAGTTCTTC.

The CDR3 reads CASSPRTGARTF. The CDR3 DNA follows: TGTGCCAGCAGCCCCCGGACAGGTGCACGCACCTTC. The genes are TRBV7-2 and TRBJ1-2; 7 bases map to TRBD1. Germline CDR1 and CDR2: SGHTA and FQGNSA. The CDR3 length is 12 residues. With 5 bases clipped from V and 13 bases from J, the junction kept 10 bases outside the gene matches.

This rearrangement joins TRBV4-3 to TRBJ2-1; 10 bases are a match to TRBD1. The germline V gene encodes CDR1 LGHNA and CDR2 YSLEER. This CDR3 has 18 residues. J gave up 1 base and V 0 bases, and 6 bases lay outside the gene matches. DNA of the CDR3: TGCGCCAGCAGCCAAGATTTCCAGGGACAGGGGTCCTACAATGAGCAGTTCTTC. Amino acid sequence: CASSQDFQGQGSYNEQFF.

The CDR3, as DNA: TGTGCCAGCAGGCGCACACCGGACTCCACCTTC. This sequence encodes CASRRTPDSTF. The V and J genes are TRBV2 and TRBJ1-2; D is ambiguous. Germline V gives CDR1 SNHLY, CDR2 FYNNEI. The CDR3 length is 11 residues. The V end lost 6 bases, the J end lost 13 bases, and 15 bases lay between the germline ends.